The rows below give T cell receptor beta chains drawn from one sample of a study of human T cells and chemical hapten exposure. TCRdb recomputed calls from the RACE reads with MiXCR, one row per CDR3 protein. In the table there are roughly 180,000 distinct CDR3 sequences, about a fifth of which are singletons. This sample comprised whole blood, obtained in connection with sensitization to the hapten diphenylcyclopropenone (DPC). Source of these receptors: a woman in her fifties or sixties with alopecia areata. Some clones in this sample may be carry-over from other donors' samples. The CDR3 runs from the conserved cysteine through the conserved F or W. Fields, in order: D gene, clone size, J gene, V gene, CDR3 DNA, CDR3 protein. The D gene is left open where the match is weak. Only part of the rows carry a size: once, few, many, or a class if the clone is expanded.

d_gene: .
abundance: few
j_gene: TRBJ2-2
v_gene: TRBV2
CDR3nt: TGTGCCAGCAGTGGTACTAGCTCGCGGGTCACCGGGGAGCTGTTTTTT
CDR3aa: CASSGTSSRVTGELFF

d_gene: TRBD2
abundance: .
j_gene: TRBJ2-2
v_gene: TRBV3-1
CDR3nt: TGTGCCAGCAGCCAAGGGACTAGCGGGAGATCGGTGACCGGGGAGCTGTTTTTT
CDR3aa: CASSQGTSGRSVTGELFF

d_gene: .
abundance: few
j_gene: TRBJ2-5
v_gene: TRBV20-1
CDR3nt: TGCAGTGCTAGGGACTTCCAAGAGACCCAGTACTTC
CDR3aa: CSARDFQETQYF

d_gene: .
abundance: few
j_gene: TRBJ2-7
v_gene: TRBV10-3
CDR3nt: TGTGCCATCAGTGAGTCCCGGGCCGGGTCTGGCTACGAGCAGTACTTC
CDR3aa: CAISESRAGSGYEQYF

d_gene: TRBD1
abundance: .
j_gene: TRBJ1-1
v_gene: TRBV29-1
CDR3nt: TGCAGCGTTGATCCTCCCCTGGACAGGGGGCTGAACACTGAAGCTTTCTTT
CDR3aa: CSVDPPLDRGLNTEAFF

d_gene: .
abundance: .
j_gene: TRBJ2-7
v_gene: TRBV9
CDR3nt: TGTGCCAGCAGCTGGGACCAGCTAGGCGAGCAGTACTTC
CDR3aa: CASSWDQLGEQYF

d_gene: .
abundance: .
j_gene: TRBJ1-3
v_gene: TRBV3-1
CDR3nt: TGTGCCAGCAGCCAAGCGCGATGGTCTGGAAACACCATATATTTT
CDR3aa: CASSQARWSGNTIYF

d_gene: .
abundance: .
j_gene: TRBJ2-5
v_gene: TRBV7-8
CDR3nt: TGTGCCAGCAGCTTCGGGGGGCTCCTCCAAGAGACCCAGTACTTC
CDR3aa: CASSFGGLLQETQYF

d_gene: TRBD1
abundance: few
j_gene: TRBJ2-6
v_gene: TRBV7-8
CDR3nt: TGTGCCAGCAGCCGCACAGAACAGGGGGCCTCTGGGGCCAACGTCCTGACTTTC
CDR3aa: CASSRTEQGASGANVLTF

d_gene: .
abundance: many
j_gene: TRBJ1-1
v_gene: TRBV5-1
CDR3nt: TGCGCCAGCAGCTTTCAGGGTAACACTGAAGCTTTCTTT
CDR3aa: CASSFQGNTEAFF

d_gene: TRBD1
abundance: few
j_gene: TRBJ2-2
v_gene: TRBV5-6
CDR3nt: TGTGCCAGCAGCTTAACGGGACAGGCGAACACCGGGGAGCTGTTTTTT
CDR3aa: CASSLTGQANTGELFF

d_gene: .
abundance: many
j_gene: TRBJ2-3
v_gene: TRBV5-1
CDR3nt: TGCGCCAGCAGTTTTGCAGATACGCAGTATTTT
CDR3aa: CASSFADTQYF

d_gene: TRBD1
abundance: few
j_gene: TRBJ2-3
v_gene: TRBV10-3
CDR3nt: TGTGCCATCAGTGAGGTACCGGGACAGGGAGCTGATACGCAGTATTTT
CDR3aa: CAISEVPGQGADTQYF

d_gene: .
abundance: many
j_gene: TRBJ2-1
v_gene: TRBV25-1
CDR3nt: TGTGCCAGCAGTGAACACAATGAGCAGTTCTTC
CDR3aa: CASSEHNEQFF